This T cell receptor beta chain emerged from a study of human T cells and chemical hapten exposure. At the level of the study: The study enrolled mostly female patients with alopecia areata, totalis or universalis. Notes on the study in general: While controls formed fewer of them, expanded TCRs formed significantly more large CDR3 similarity clusters. Patch test score showed a positive correlation with PT1 expanded TCR counts. Sensitizing to DPC left TCRs with a frequency above 1 in 1000 unaltered.

TCRdb re-derived calls from the RACE reads in MiXCR, one entry per CDR3 protein. The table includes 150,000 to 200,000 distinct CDR3 sequences, 25% to 35% detected once. Time point given: pre-sensitization, week 0. This sample's treatment: therapeutic diphenylcyclopropenone sensitization with weekly scalp DPC. The CDR3 sequence is 13 residues long. Germline-derived CDR1 and CDR2 are MDHEN and SYDVKM. Trimming cost V 9 bases and J 4 bases, with 13 bases left between them. On this clonotype: Its antigen is currently unknown.

The TCR was taken from a woman aged 25-40 years with alopecia areata. Some clones in this sample may be carry-over from other donors' samples. The gene calls are TRBV28 and TRBJ1-5; D is possibly TRBD1 (5 bases). This material consisted of whole blood, taken in connection with sensitization to the hapten diphenylcyclopropenone (DPC). Here the CDR3 reads CASKGRQNQPQHF. The CDR3 bases are TGTGCCAGTAAGGGGCGGCAGAATCAGCCCCAGCATTTT.